Sequencing of this TCR beta chain was carried out in a study of CXCR3-negative and CXCR3-positive naive CD8 T cells. Regarding the study as a whole: Naive subsets were similarly diverse, while memory CD8+ repertoires were much less diverse. CXCR3-positive naive cells had TRB CDR3s that were more hydrophobic than CXCR3-negative naive cells had.

CD45RO-CCR7+CD27+CD95- expression identified naive CD8+ T cells. Each TRB cDNA library was prepared by 5' RACE (with UMI labels). TCRdb re-called the 5' RACE reads and catalogs CDR3 proteins one per entry, DNA excluded. This listing includes approximately 100,000 distinct CDR3 sequences. In the case of this clonotype: Its target is not known.

There are 15 residues in the CDR3. CDR1 and CDR2 (germline): MNHEY, SVGAGI. The TCR sequence derives from a human donor in good health. Some clones in this sample may be carry-over from other donors' samples. Sequenced material: naive CXCR3+ CD8+ T cells from blood. The subset was: CD45RO-CCR7+CD27+CD95- naive CD8+ T cells expressing CXCR3 (TNR3+). The genes are TRBV6-5 and TRBJ1-4. The CDR3 loop is CASSYSFRVDEKLFF.